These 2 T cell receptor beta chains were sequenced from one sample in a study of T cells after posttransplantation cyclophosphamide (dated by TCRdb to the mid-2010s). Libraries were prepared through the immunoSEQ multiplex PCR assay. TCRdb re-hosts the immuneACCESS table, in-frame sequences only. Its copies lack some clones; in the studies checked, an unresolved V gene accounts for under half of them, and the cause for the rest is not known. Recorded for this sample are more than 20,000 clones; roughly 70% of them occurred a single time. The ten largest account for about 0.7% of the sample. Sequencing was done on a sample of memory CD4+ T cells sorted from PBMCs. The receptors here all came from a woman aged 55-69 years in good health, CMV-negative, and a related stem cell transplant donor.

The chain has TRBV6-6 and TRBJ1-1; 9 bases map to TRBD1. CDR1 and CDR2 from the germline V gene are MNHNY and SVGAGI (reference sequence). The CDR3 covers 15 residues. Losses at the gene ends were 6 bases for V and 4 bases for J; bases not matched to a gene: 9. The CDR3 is CASRPAGTGSTEAFF. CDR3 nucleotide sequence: TGTGCCAGCAGGCCAGCGGGGACAGGGAGCACTGAAGCTTTCTTT.

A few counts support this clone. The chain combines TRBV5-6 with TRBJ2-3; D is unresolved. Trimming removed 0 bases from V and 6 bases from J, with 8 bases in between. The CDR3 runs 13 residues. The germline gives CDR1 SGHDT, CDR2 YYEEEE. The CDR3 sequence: CASSLVIADTQYF. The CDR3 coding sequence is TGTGCCAGCAGCTTGGTTATCGCGGATACGCAGTATTTT.